This T cell receptor (beta chain) is from a study of OX40 agonist ivuxolimab in advanced cancers. Overall study results and limits: CD4+ and CD8+ blood T cells expanded clonally by week 6 at 0.1 to 3.0 mg/kg.

Produced via immunoSEQ multiplex PCR; TCRdb's table is partial and in-frame only. The sample gives some 80,000 clones, over 80% of which show up once; around 0.56% is in the top ten. Concerning this clone: Its antigen is undetermined.

This specimen was CD4+ or CD8+ T cells sorted from blood, taken in a trial of the OX40 agonist ivuxolimab. The TCR sequence derives from an adult with an advanced solid tumor such as melanoma, head and neck, liver or kidney cancer.

In nucleotides, the CDR3 is TGTGCCAGCAGCCTAACTCCGGGACAGGGGTACACTGAAGCTTTCTTT. Translating gives CASSLTPGQGYTEAFF. The chain carries TRBV5-5 and TRBJ1-1, with 10 bases identical to TRBD1. V lost 4 bases to trimming and J lost 3 bases; unmatched junction nucleotides: 9. CDR1 and CDR2 from the germline V gene are SGHKS and YYEKEE (reference sequence). The CDR3 has 16 residues.